These 5 T cell receptor beta chains were sequenced from one sample in a study of blood T cell repertoires in COVID-19 (dated by TCRdb to between 2020 and 2021). The receptor library was made with the immunoSEQ multiplex PCR assay. TCRdb limited this immuneACCESS table to in-frame rearrangements with V and J called. A share of clones is missing; checked studies link under half to unresolved V genes, and the rest is unexplained. Present in this sample are around 130,000 clones, approximately 84% of which were seen just once. Clones ranked in the top ten supply over 10% of the sample. Sample: peripheral blood. The receptors derive from a human donor in a cohort sampled during active COVID-19.

As for this clone: The junction differs from germline at one of its ends, possibly a read error. The rearrangement links TRBV29-1 to TRBJ1-4; 10 bases map to TRBD1. CDR1 and CDR2 from the germline V gene are SQVTM and ANQGSEA. The CDR3 sequence is 14 residues long. DNA for the CDR3: TGCAGCGTTAAAGACAGGGGGCTGGATGAAAAACTGTTTTTT. Amino acids: CSVKDRGLDEKLFF.

This sequence joins TRBV20-1 and TRBJ1-5; D perhaps matches TRBD1 (5 bases). CDR3 size: 10 residues. In germline, CDR1 is DFQATT, CDR2 SNEGSKA (reference sequence). The DNA of the CDR3 is TGCAGCGCAGGGAATCAGCCCCAGCATTTT. This translates into CSAGNQPQHF.

This clone was detected a few times. J is TRBJ2-2 and V is TRBV10-1, with TRBD1 identical over 8 bases. From germline, CDR1 is WNHNN and CDR2 SYGVQD (reference sequence). This CDR3 spans 18 amino acids. The junction had 9 bases not matched to a gene; V was cut back by 2 bases and J by 1 base. As DNA, the CDR3 is TGCGCCAGCAGTGAGGACTTTCCCGGGACAGGGAACACCGGGGAGCTGTTTTTT. Amino acid sequence: CASSEDFPGTGNTGELFF.

The gene calls are TRBV3-1 (or the pseudogene TRBV3-2) and TRBJ2-2; the match to TRBD2 covers 11 bases. V was clipped by 6 bases and J by 6 bases; unmatched bases: 6. Germline V gene lookup returns CDR1 LGHDT and CDR2 YNNKEL (reference sequence). The CDR3 is made up of 15 amino acids. CDR3 in DNA: TGTGCCAGCAGTACGACTAGCGGGAAACCCGGGGAGCTGTTTTTT. Its translation: CASSTTSGKPGELFF.

The chain recombines TRBV5-6 with TRBJ2-7; TRBD1 aligns across 9 bases. Looked up from germline, CDR1 is SGHDT and CDR2 is YYEEEE. The CDR3 runs 14 residues. Losses at the gene ends were 4 bases for V and 7 bases for J; bases not matched to a gene: 9. CDR3 DNA: TGTGCCAGCAGCACAGGGGGCGGGTTGTGGGAGCAGTACTTC. Its translation: CASSTGGGLWEQYF.